This T cell receptor beta chain was recorded in a study of Ad26.COV2.S vaccination and SARS-CoV-2 variants. Overall study: Donor was one of the participants in the Ad26.COV2.S arm of the COV1001 trial. Study outcomes and limitations: People who got the vaccine had more spike-specific TCR breadth than people who got placebo.

Documented treatment: 15 to 20 received Ad26.COV2.S at low or high dose, single or two shots; roughly five received placebo; per-sample allocation not given. Following the first vaccine or placebo injection, samples were taken on day 63. CDR3 size: 14 residues. CDR1 MGHRA and CDR2 YSYEKL come from the germline V gene. Of note for this clone: Its antigen remains unidentified. Sequence at one end of the junction differs from germline and may be a read error.

Using immunoSEQ multiplex PCR, the repertoire was profiled, and TCRdb retains in-frame clones only, with some absent. The data hold 380,000 or so clones, with approximately 90% observed a single time. The J gene is TRBJ1-2, the V gene TRBV4-1; 7 nucleotides match TRBD1. This TCR was recovered from a person between 18 and 65 years old who received the Ad26.COV2.S COVID-19 vaccine or a placebo. The source material was peripheral blood, sampled in a trial of Ad26.COV2.S vaccine versus placebo. The CDR3 reads CASSEDRVNYGYTF. Written as DNA, the CDR3 is TGCGCCAGCAGCGAAGACAGGGTAAACTATGGCTACACCTTC.